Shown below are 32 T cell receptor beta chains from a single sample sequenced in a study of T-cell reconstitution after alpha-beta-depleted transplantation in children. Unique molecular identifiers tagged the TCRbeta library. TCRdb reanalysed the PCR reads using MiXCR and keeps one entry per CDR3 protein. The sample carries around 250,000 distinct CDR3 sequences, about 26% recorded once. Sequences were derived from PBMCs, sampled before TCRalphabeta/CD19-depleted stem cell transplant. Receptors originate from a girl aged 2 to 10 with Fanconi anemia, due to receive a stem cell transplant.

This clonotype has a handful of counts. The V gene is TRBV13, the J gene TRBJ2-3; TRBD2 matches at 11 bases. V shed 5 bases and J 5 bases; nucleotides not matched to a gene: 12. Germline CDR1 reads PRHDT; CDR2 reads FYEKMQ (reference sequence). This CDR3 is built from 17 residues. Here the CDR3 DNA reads TGTGCCAGCAGCCCGCCTGATAGCGGGGGGGCCATAGATACGCAGTATTTT. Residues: CASSPPDSGGAIDTQYF.

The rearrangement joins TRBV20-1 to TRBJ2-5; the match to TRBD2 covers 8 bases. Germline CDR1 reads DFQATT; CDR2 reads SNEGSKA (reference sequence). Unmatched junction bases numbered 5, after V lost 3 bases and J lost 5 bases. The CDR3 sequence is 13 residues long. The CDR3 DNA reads TGCAGTGCTAGCGGGGGGGCGATTGAGACCCAGTACTTC. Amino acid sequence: CSASGGAIETQYF.

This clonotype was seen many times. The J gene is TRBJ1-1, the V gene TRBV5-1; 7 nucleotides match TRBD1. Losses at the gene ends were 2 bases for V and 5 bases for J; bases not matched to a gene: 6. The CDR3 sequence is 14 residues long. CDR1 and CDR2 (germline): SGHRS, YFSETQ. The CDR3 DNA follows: TGCGCCAGCAGCTTCCTGGGACAGCCTACTGAAGCTTTCTTT. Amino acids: CASSFLGQPTEAFF.

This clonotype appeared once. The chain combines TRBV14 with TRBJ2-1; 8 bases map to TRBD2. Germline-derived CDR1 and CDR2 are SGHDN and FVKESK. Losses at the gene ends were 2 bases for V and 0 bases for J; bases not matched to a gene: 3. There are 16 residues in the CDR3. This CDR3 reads CASSQLAGSSYNEQFF. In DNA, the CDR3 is TGTGCCAGCAGCCAATTAGCGGGGAGCTCCTACAATGAGCAGTTCTTC.

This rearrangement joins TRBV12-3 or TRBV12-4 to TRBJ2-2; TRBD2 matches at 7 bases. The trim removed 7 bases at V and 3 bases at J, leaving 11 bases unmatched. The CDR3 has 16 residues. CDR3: CASKPHGLVDTGELFF. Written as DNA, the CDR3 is TGTGCCAGCAAACCCCATGGACTAGTGGACACCGGGGAGCTGTTTTTT.

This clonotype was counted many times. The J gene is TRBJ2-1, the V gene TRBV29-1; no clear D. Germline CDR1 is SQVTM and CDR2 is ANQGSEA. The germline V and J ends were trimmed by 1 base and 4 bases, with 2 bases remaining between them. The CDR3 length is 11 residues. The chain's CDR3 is CSVEVYNEQFF. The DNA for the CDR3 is TGCAGCGTTGAAGTGTACAATGAGCAGTTCTTC.

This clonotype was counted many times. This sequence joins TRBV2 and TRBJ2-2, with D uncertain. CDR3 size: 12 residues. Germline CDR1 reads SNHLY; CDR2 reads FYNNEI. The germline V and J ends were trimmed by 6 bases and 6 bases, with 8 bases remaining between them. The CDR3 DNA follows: TGTGCCAGCAGCCGTAGGGCCGGGGAGCTGTTTTTT. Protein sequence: CASSRRAGELFF. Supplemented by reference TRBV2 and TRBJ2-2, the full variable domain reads EPEVTQTPSHQVTQMGQEVILRCVPISNHLYFYWYRQILGQKVEFLVSFYNNEISEKSEIFDDQFSVERPDGSNFTLKIRSTKLEDSAMYFCASSRRAGELFFGEGSRLTVL.

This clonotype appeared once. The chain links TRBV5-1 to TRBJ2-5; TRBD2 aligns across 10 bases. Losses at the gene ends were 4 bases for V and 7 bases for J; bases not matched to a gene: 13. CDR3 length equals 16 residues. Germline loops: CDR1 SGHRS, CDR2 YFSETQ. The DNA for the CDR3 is TGCGCCAGCAGCGTGGCAGCTAGCGGGAGCAAAGGGACCCAGTACTTC. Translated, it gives CASSVAASGSKGTQYF.

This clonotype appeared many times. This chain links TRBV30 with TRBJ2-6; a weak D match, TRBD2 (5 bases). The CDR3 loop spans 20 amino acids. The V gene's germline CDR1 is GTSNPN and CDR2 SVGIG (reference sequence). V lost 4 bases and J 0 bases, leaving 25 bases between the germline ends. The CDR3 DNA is TGTGCCTGGACCCGTATCCGGACGGACGTCGGAGGCTCTGGGGCCAACGTCCTGACTTTC. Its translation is CAWTRIRTDVGGSGANVLTF.

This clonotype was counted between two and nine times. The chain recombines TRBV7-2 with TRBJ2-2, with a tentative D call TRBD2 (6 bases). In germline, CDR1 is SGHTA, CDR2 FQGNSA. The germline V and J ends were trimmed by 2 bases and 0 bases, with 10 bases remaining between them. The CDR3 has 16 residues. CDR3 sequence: CASSLQRAPNTGELFF. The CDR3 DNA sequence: TGTGCCAGCAGCTTACAGCGGGCCCCGAACACCGGGGAGCTGTTTTTT. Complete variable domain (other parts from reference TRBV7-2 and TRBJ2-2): GAGVSQSPSNKVTEKGKDVELRCDPISGHTALYWYRQSLGQGLEFLIYFQGNSAPDKSGLPSDRFSAERTGGSVSTLTIQRTQQEDSAVYLCASSLQRAPNTGELFFGEGSRLTVL.

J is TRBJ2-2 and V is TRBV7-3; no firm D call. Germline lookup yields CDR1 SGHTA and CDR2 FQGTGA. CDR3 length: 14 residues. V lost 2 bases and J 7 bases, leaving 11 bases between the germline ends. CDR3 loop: CASSLSLGIGELFF. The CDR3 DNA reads TGTGCCAGCAGCTTATCGCTGGGGATCGGGGAGCTGTTTTTT. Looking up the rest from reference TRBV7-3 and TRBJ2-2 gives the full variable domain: GAGVSQTPSNKVTEKGKYVELRCDPISGHTALYWYRQSLGQGPEFLIYFQGTGAADDSGLPNDRFFAVRPEGSVSTLKIQRTERGDSAVYLCASSLSLGIGELFFGEGSRLTVL.

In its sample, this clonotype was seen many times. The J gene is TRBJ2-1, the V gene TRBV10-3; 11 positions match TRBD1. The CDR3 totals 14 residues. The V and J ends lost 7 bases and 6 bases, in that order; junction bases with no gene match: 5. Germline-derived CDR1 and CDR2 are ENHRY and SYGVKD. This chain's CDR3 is CAINTGQGANEQFF. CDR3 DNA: TGTGCCATCAATACTGGACAGGGGGCCAATGAGCAGTTCTTC.

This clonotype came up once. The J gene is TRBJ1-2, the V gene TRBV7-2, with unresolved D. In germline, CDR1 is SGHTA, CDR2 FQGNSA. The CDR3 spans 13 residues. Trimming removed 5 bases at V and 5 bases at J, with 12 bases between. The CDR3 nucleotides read TGTGCCAGCAGCATACGGCCAGGTTATGGCTACACCTTC. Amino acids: CASSIRPGYGYTF.

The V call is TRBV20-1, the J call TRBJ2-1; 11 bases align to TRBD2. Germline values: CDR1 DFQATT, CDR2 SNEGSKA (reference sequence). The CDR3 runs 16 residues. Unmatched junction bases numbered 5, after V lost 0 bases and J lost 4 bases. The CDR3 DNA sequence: TGCAGTGCTAGAGAAACGACTAGCGGGGATTACAATGAGCAGTTCTTC. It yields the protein CSARETTSGDYNEQFF.

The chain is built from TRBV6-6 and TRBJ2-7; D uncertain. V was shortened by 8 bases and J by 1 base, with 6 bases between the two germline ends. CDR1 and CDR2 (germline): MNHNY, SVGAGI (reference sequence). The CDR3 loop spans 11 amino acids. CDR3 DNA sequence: TGTGCCAGCGGGGAATCCTACGAGCAGTACTTC. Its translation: CASGESYEQYF.

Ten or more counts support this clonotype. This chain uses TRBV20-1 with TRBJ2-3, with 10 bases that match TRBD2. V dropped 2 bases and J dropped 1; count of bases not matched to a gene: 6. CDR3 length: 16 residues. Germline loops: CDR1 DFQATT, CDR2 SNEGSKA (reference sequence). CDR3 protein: CSARFSLAGGTDTQYF. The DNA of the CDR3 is TGCAGTGCTAGATTTTCCCTAGCGGGGGGCACAGATACGCAGTATTTT.

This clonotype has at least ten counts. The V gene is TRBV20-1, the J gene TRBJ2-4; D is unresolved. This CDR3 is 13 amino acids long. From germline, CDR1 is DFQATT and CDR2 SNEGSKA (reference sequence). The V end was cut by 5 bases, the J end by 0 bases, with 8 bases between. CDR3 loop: CSAYLLAKNIQYF. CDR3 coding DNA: TGCAGTGCTTATCTACTAGCCAAAAACATTCAGTACTTC.

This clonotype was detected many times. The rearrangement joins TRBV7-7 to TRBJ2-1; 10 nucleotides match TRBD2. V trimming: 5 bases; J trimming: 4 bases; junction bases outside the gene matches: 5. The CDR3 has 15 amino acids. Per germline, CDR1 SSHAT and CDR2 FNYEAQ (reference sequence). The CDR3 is CASSQGTSAYNEQFF. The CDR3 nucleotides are TGTGCCAGCAGCCAAGGGACTAGCGCGTACAATGAGCAGTTCTTC. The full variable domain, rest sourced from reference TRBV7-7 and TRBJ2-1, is GAGVSQSPRYKVTKRGQDVTLRCDPISSHATLYWYQQALGQGPEFLTYFNYEAQPDKSGLPSDRFSAERPEGSISTLTIQRTEQRDSAMYRCASSQGTSAYNEQFFGPGTRLTVL.

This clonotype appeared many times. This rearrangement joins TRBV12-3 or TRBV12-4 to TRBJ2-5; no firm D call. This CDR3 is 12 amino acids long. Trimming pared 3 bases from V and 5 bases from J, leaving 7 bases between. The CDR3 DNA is TGTGCCAGCAGTTTGTCTAGGGAGACCCAGTACTTC. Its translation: CASSLSRETQYF.

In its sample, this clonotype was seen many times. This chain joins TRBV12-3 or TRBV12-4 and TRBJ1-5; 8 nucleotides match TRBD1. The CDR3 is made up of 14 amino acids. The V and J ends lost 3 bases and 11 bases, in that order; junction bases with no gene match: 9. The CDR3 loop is CASSFPDRGSSQHF. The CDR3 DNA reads TGTGCCAGCAGTTTCCCCGACAGGGGATCTTCCCAGCATTTT.

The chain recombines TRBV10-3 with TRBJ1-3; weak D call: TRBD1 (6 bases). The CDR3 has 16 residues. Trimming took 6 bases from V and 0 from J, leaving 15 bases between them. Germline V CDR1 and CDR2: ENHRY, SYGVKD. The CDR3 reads CAIRDTGFLSGNTIYF. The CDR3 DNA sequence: TGTGCCATCAGGGATACAGGGTTCCTCTCTGGAAACACCATATATTTT.

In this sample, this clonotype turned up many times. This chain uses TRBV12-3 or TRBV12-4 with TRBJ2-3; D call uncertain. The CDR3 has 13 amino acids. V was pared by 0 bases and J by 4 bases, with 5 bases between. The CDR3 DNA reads TGTGCCAGCAGTTTAGCACGGGCAGATACGCAGTATTTT. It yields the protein CASSLARADTQYF.

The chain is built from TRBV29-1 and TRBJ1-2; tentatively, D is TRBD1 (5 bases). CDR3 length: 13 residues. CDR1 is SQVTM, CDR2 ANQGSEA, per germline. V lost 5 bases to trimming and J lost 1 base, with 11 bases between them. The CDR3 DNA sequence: TGCAGCGTTATTGAGGGACTTAACTATGGCTACACCTTC. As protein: CSVIEGLNYGYTF.

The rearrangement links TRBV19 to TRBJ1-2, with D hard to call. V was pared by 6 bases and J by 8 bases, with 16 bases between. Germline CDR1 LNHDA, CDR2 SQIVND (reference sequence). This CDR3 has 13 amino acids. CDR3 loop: CASSILTAGGYTF. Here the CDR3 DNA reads TGTGCCAGTAGCATCCTCACAGCCGGCGGCTACACCTTC.

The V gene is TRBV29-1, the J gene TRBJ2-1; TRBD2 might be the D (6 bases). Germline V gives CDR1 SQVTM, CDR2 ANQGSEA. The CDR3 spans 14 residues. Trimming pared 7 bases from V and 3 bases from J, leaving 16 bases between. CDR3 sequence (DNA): TGCAGCGGGGCTAGCGCTCCGTTCTACAATGAGCAGTTCTTC. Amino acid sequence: CSGASAPFYNEQFF.

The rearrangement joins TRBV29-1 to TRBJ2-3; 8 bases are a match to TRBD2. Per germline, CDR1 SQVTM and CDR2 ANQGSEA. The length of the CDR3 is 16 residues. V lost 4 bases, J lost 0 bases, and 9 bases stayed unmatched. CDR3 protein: CSVGGRSSGSTDTQYF. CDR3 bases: TGCAGCGTTGGAGGTCGGTCTAGCGGGAGCACAGATACGCAGTATTTT.

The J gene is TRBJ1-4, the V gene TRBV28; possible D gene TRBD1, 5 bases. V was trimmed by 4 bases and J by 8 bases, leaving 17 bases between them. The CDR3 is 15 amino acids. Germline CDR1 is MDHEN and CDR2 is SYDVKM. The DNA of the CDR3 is TGTGCCAGCAGTTGGGCAGGGTGGGAAGGAGAAAAACTGTTTTTT. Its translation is CASSWAGWEGEKLFF.

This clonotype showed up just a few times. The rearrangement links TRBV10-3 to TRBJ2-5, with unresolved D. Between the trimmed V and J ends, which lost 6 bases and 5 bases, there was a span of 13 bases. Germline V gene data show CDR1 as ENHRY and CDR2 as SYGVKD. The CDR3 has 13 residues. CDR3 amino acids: CAIRPREEETQYF. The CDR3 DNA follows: TGTGCCATCAGACCCCGAGAGGAGGAGACCCAGTACTTC.

CDR3 in amino acids: CSVSGQGGYNEQFF. DNA of the CDR3: TGCAGCGTTAGCGGTCAGGGCGGTTACAATGAGCAGTTCTTC. The rearrangement uses TRBV29-1 and TRBJ2-1, with D perhaps matching TRBD1 or TRBD2 (5 bases each). The germline V gene has CDR1 SQVTM and CDR2 ANQGSEA. V gave up 5 bases and J gave up 4 bases, with 15 bases separating them. This CDR3 region has 14 residues.

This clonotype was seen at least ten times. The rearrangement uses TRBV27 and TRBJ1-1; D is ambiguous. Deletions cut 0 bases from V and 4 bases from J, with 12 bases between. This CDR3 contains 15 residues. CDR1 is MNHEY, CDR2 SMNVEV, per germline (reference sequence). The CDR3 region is CASSLSAGSGTEAFF. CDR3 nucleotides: TGTGCCAGCAGTTTATCGGCCGGGAGCGGCACTGAAGCTTTCTTT.

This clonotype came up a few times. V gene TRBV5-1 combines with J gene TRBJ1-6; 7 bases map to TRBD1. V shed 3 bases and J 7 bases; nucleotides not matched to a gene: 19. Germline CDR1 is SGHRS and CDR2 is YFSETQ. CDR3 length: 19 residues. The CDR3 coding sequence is TGCGCCAGCAGCTACGGACAGACAGGGTTAGGCTCGGCGAATTCACCCCTCCACTTT. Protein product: CASSYGQTGLGSANSPLHF.

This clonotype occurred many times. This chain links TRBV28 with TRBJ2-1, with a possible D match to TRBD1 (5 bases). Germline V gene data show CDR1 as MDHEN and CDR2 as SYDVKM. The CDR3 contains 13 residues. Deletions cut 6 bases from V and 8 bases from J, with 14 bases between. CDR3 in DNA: TGTGCCAGCAGGCTCCAGGGTGATGATGAGCAGTTCTTC. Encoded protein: CASRLQGDDEQFF.